This entry describes one T cell receptor beta chain. Its target is unknown. The record originates from a study of T cells in Graves' hyperthyroidism and ophthalmopathy. Points from the study as a whole: Before onset, by a median of approximately 6.2 months, the model predicted ophthalmopathy. In the analysis, a 13 V-J model separated ophthalmopathy from stable hyperthyroidism. Most thyroid clonotypes expanded above 0.001 appeared in blood too.

Lactation, pregnancy, other autoimmune disease or uncontrolled infection excluded patients. RNA transcripts were the template for amplifying TCR beta CDR3 regions. The TCR CDR3 first-round RT-PCR relied on the HTBI primer set. TCRdb fed the multiplex PCR reads into MiXCR, producing one record per CDR3 protein. Counted here are around 600,000 distinct CDR3 sequences, about 45% occurring once; the ten biggest clones make up less than 9%. V was shortened by 6 bases and J by 3 bases, with 8 bases between the two germline ends. The CDR3 totals 13 residues. Germline V CDR1 and CDR2: MGHDK, SYGVNS. Sequenced sample: peripheral blood or thyroid tissue (not recorded which). The rearrangement links TRBV25-1 to TRBJ2-2; D ambiguous. The source of this sequence is an adult man with Graves' disease, either hyperthyroidism or ophthalmopathy (not recorded which). CDR3 region: CASRRVDTGELFF. As DNA, the CDR3 is TGTGCCAGCAGACGCGTCGACACCGGGGAGCTGTTTTTT.